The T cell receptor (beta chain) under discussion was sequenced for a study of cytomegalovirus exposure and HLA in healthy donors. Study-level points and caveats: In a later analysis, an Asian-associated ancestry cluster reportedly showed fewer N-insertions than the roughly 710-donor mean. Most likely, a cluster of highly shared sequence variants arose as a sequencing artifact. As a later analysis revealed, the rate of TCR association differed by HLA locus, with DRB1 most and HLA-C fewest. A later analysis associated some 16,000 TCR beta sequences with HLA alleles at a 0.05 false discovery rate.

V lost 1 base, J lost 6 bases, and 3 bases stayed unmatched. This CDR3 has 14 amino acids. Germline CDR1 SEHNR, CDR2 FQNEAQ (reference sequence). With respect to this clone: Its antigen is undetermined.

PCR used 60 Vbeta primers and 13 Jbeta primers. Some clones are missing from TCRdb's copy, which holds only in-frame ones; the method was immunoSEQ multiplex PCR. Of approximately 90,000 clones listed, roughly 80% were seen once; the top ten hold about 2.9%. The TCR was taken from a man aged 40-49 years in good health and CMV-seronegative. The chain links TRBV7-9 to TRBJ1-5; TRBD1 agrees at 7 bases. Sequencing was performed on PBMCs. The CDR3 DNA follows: TGTGCCAGCAGCTTAGTAGGGGGCGGTCAGCCCCAGCATTTT. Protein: CASSLVGGGQPQHF.